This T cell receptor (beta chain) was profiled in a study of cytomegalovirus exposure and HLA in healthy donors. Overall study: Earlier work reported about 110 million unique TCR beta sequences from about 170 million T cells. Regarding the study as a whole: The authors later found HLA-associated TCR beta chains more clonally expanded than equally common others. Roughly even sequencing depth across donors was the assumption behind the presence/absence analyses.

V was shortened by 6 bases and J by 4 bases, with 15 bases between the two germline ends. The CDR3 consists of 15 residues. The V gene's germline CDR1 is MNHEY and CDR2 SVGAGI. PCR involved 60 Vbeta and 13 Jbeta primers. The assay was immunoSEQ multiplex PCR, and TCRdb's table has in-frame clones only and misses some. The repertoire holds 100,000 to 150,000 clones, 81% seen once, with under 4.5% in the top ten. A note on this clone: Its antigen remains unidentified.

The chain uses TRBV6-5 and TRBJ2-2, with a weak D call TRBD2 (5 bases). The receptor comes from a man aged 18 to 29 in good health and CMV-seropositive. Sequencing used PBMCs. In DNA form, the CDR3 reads TGTGCCAGCAGACGAGAGACCGCGGGCACCGGGGAGCTGTTTTTT. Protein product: CASRRETAGTGELFF.